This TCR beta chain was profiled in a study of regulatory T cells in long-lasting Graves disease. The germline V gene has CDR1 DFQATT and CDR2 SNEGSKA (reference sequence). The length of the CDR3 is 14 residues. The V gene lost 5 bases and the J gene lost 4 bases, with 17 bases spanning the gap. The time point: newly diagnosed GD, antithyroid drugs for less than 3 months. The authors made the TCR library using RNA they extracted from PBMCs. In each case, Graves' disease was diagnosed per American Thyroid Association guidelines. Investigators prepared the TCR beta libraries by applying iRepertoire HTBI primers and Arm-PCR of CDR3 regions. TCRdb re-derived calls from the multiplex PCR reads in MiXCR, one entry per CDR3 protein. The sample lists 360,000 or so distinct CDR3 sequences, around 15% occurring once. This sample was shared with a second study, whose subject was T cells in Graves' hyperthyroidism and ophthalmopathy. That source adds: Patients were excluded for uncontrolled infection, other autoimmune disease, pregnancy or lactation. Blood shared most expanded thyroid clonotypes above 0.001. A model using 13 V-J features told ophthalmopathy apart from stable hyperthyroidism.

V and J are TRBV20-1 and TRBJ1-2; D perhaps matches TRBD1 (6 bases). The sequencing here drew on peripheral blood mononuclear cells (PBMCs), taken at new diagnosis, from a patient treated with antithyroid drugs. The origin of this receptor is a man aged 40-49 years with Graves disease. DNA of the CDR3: TGCAGTGCTGCCACGGACAGTCTGTTCTATGGCTACACCTTC. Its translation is CSAATDSLFYGYTF.